This T cell receptor (beta chain) was recovered during a study of CXCR3-negative and CXCR3-positive naive CD8 T cells. Notes on the study in general: The naive subsets expressed comparable surface CD5, and the authors inferred TCR strength from TRB CDR3 properties. The study found more hydrophobic TRB CDR3s in CXCR3-positive naive cells than in CXCR3-negative naive cells. Post-cryopreservation CXCR3 expression was partly diminished, and the bulk of assays employed fresh PBMCs.

This CDR3 spans 17 amino acids. The germline gives CDR1 SQVTM, CDR2 ANQGSEA. Cells that were CD45RO-CCR7+CD27+CD95- constituted naive CD8+ T cells. Comment on this clonotype: Its antigen is not identified.

The TRB cDNA libraries were prepared by 5' RACE with UMI labels. Each CDR3 protein gets one entry in TCRdb, which reprocessed the 5' RACE reads and gives no DNA. This sample contains roughly 120,000 distinct CDR3 sequences. Material: naive CXCR3+ CD8+ T cells from blood. Subset described: CD45RO-CCR7+CD27+CD95- naive CD8+ T cells expressing CXCR3 (TNR3+). The receptor comes from a human donor in good health. Some clones in this sample may be carry-over from other donors' samples. The V call is TRBV29-1, the J call TRBJ1-2; there is no DNA to check the TCRdb D call of TRBD1. The CDR3 here is CSVEPQGVSGANYGYTF.